These 32 T cell receptor beta chains were all obtained from the same sample, sequenced in a study of T cells in Graves' hyperthyroidism and ophthalmopathy. Amplification of TCR beta CDR3 regions was performed using RNA transcripts as template. The HTBI primer set was used in a first-round RT-PCR of the TCR CDR3. TCRdb re-called the multiplex PCR reads through MiXCR, storing one row per CDR3 protein. Among about 250,000 distinct CDR3 sequences, over 20% were seen once, and the ten largest hold around 64%. The sample comprised blood. These receptors were taken from a man aged 30 to 45 with Graves' ophthalmopathy.

V and J are TRBV18 and TRBJ1-1; the match to TRBD1 covers 8 bases. The V gene end was trimmed by 3 bases and the J gene end by 4 bases; junction bases not matched to a gene: 10. Germline V gives CDR1 KGHSH, CDR2 LQKENI. The CDR3 has 16 residues. The DNA of the CDR3 is TGTGCCAGCTCACCTTTGGACAGGGTTGTTTTCACTGAAGCTTTCTTT. Amino acid sequence: CASSPLDRVVFTEAFF.

This clonotype was picked up many times. The rearrangement joins TRBV18 to TRBJ1-4; D gene uncertain. Trimming removed 1 base at V and 4 bases at J, with 7 bases between. The CDR3 spans 14 residues. CDR1 and CDR2 from the germline V gene are KGHSH and LQKENI. Here the CDR3 DNA reads TGTGCCAGCTCACCACGGGATAGTAATGAAAAACTGTTTTTT. Protein: CASSPRDSNEKLFF.

As for this clonotype: This may stem from a read error, because a much larger clone lies one nucleotide away. This chain uses TRBV3-1 with TRBJ1-1, with TRBD1 as a possible D gene (5 bases). The CDR3 covers 16 residues. Germline loops: CDR1 LGHDT, CDR2 YNNKEL (reference sequence). V gave up 1 base and J gave up 1 base, with 13 bases separating them. The CDR3 region has the DNA TGTGCCAGCAGCCAAGGTACCCCAGGGTGGAACACTGAAGCTTTCTTT. It is translated as CASSQGTPGWNTEAFF. Based on the CDR3 plus reference TRBV3-1 and TRBJ1-1, the full variable domain is DTAVSQTPKYLVTQMGNDKSIKCEQNLGHDTMYWYKQDSKKFLKIMFSYNNKELIINETVPNRFSPKSPDKAHLNLHINSLELGDSAVYFCASSQGTPGWNTEAFFGQGTRLTVV.

The chain couples TRBV7-9 to TRBJ1-5; D perhaps matches TRBD1 (6 bases). Trimming took 4 bases from V and 2 from J, leaving 12 bases between them. Germline values: CDR1 SEHNR, CDR2 FQNEAQ (reference sequence). CDR3 size: 15 residues. The CDR3 reads CASSSHGGGNQPQHF. CDR3 DNA sequence: TGTGCCAGCAGCTCCCACGGGGGCGGCAATCAGCCCCAGCATTTT.

The J gene is TRBJ2-7, the V gene TRBV9; possibly TRBD1 for D (6 bases). Germline CDR1 SGDLS, CDR2 YYNGEE. The CDR3 runs 13 residues. V lost 5 bases and J 3 bases, leaving 12 bases between the germline ends. The CDR3 is CASSFPGDYEQYF. CDR3 bases: TGTGCCAGCAGTTTTCCAGGGGACTACGAGCAGTACTTC.

The sample holds many counts of this clonotype. The J gene is TRBJ2-1, the V gene TRBV12-3 or TRBV12-4, with D uncertain. V shed 1 base and J shed 2 bases, with 6 bases lying between them. The CDR3 is 14 amino acids. CDR3 region: CASSLGPAYNEQFF. The CDR3 coding sequence is TGTGCCAGCAGTTTAGGGCCCGCCTACAATGAGCAGTTCTTC.

This clonotype has a count of ten or more. The chain links TRBV12-3 or TRBV12-4 to TRBJ1-1; D is ambiguous. V was cut by 2 bases and J by 5 bases, with 15 bases left in between. The CDR3 is 15 amino acids. In nucleotides, the CDR3 is TGTGCCAGCAGTTTAAATTCACCGCGGATAACTGAAGCTTTCTTT. Protein sequence: CASSLNSPRITEAFF.

This clonotype was recorded a few times. The V and J genes are TRBV30 and TRBJ1-6; D is unresolved. Germline CDR1 and CDR2: GTSNPN and SVGIG (reference sequence). Between the trimmed V and J ends, which lost 5 bases and 7 bases, there was a span of 12 bases. The CDR3 has 13 residues. CDR3 in amino acids: CAWGKYRNSPLHF. In DNA form, the CDR3 reads TGTGCCTGGGGGAAGTATCGGAATTCACCCCTCCACTTT.

This clonotype was seen at least ten times. The gene calls are TRBV11-2 and TRBJ1-2; D is uncertain. Trimming stripped 4 bases from V and 0 bases from J, with 15 bases between. In germline, CDR1 is SGHAT, CDR2 FQNNGV. There are 16 residues in the CDR3. The DNA of the CDR3 is TGTGCCAGCAGCTCCGGCCGGACCTATTCTAACTATGGCTACACCTTC. Translating gives CASSSGRTYSNYGYTF.

At least ten counts were recorded for this clonotype. The chain recombines TRBV2 with TRBJ2-7; no reliable D call. The CDR3 runs to 11 residues. In germline, CDR1 is SNHLY, CDR2 FYNNEI. The V end was cut by 3 bases, the J end by 7 bases, with 7 bases between. CDR3: CASSDVREQYF. As DNA, the CDR3 is TGTGCCAGCAGTGACGTCCGGGAGCAGTACTTC.

This clonotype was counted many times. V and J are TRBV7-2 and TRBJ2-7, with 9 bases matching TRBD1. Trimming removed 5 bases from V and 2 bases from J; junction bases left unmatched: 7. Germline assignment: CDR1 SGHTA and CDR2 FQGNSA. The CDR3 runs to 15 residues. CDR3 amino acids: CASSVTGTGPYEQYF. The CDR3 coding sequence is TGTGCCAGCAGCGTAACCGGGACAGGGCCCTACGAGCAGTACTTC. Based on the CDR3 plus reference TRBV7-2 and TRBJ2-7, the full variable domain is GAGVSQSPSNKVTEKGKDVELRCDPISGHTALYWYRQSLGQGLEFLIYFQGNSAPDKSGLPSDRFSAERTGGSVSTLTIQRTQQEDSAVYLCASSVTGTGPYEQYFGPGTRLTVT.

This clonotype has a single count. The CDR3 loop reads CATKPLGLQGYTF. CDR3 sequence (DNA): TGTGCCACCAAGCCCTTGGGGCTTCAAGGCTACACCTTC. The J gene is TRBJ1-2, the V gene TRBV19; perhaps TRBD1 as D (5 bases). V shed 10 bases and J shed 8 bases, with 20 bases lying between them. Germline V gene data show CDR1 as LNHDA and CDR2 as SQIVND (reference sequence). The CDR3 extends over 13 amino acids.

This clonotype was counted between two and nine times. This chain links TRBV9 with TRBJ2-3; TRBD2 might be the D (6 bases). V lost 3 bases and J lost 5, with 16 bases in between. The CDR3 is 15 residues long. CDR1 is SGDLS, CDR2 YYNGEE, per germline. The CDR3 region has the DNA TGTGCCAGCAGCGATCCTAGCGAGAGCGGAGATACGCAGTATTTT. Its translation: CASSDPSESGDTQYF.

This chain links TRBV6-1 with TRBJ2-5; D remains unclear. Germline V gives CDR1 MNHNS, CDR2 SASEGT. The CDR3 is 11 amino acids. Trimming pared 10 bases from V and 4 bases from J, leaving 10 bases between. CDR3 amino acids: CATLRRETQYF. DNA of the CDR3: TGTGCCACCTTGAGGCGAGAGACCCAGTACTTC.

This clonotype was seen only a few times. The J gene is TRBJ2-7, the V gene TRBV10-2, with 12 bases that match TRBD2. V trimming: 6 bases; J trimming: 4 bases; junction bases outside the gene matches: 19. From germline, CDR1 is WSHSY and CDR2 SAAADI. This CDR3 is 19 amino acids long. CDR3 protein: CASSRPRGKTSGSPYEQYF. The CDR3 nucleotides read TGCGCCAGCAGCAGACCCAGGGGTAAGACTAGCGGGAGTCCGTACGAGCAGTACTTC.

This clonotype was recorded at least ten times. The rearrangement links TRBV9 to TRBJ2-6, with D uncertain. Trimming pared 0 bases from V and 2 bases from J, leaving 15 bases between. This CDR3 contains 18 residues. Germline CDR1 SGDLS, CDR2 YYNGEE. The CDR3 DNA follows: TGTGCCAGCAGCGTAGGAGTCGGCCACCCCCCTGGGGCCAACGTCCTGACTTTC. Translating it yields CASSVGVGHPPGANVLTF.

This clonotype was counted many times. This sequence joins TRBV11-3 and TRBJ2-2; no definite D call. The germline V gene has CDR1 SGHNT and CDR2 YENEEA. The CDR3 consists of 15 residues. The ends were cut back, 1 base at V and 0 bases at J, with 6 bases in the middle. As DNA, the CDR3 is TGTGCCAGCAGCTTAGCAGGAACGAACACCGGGGAGCTGTTTTTT. Amino acids: CASSLAGTNTGELFF.

A few counts support this clonotype. The chain joins TRBV29-1 to TRBJ2-7, with 7 bases aligning to TRBD1. This CDR3 has 15 residues. Germline V gene sequence: CDR1 SQVTM, CDR2 ANQGSEA. Unmatched junction bases numbered 6, after V lost 1 base and J lost 0 bases. CDR3 bases: TGCAGCGTTGAAGGAGACAGGGTGAGCTCCTACGAGCAGTACTTC. Its protein product is CSVEGDRVSSYEQYF.

A few counts support this clonotype. CDR3 sequence: CASSWWEGAYNEQFF. The CDR3 nucleotides are TGTGCCAGCAGTTGGTGGGAGGGCGCATACAATGAGCAGTTCTTC. J is TRBJ2-1 and V is TRBV12-3 or TRBV12-4; 7 nucleotides match TRBD2. Trimming took 4 bases from V and 4 from J; bases not matched to a gene: 7. CDR3 length equals 15 residues.

This clonotype was recorded many times. The gene calls are TRBV2 and TRBJ1-1, with 8 bases identical to TRBD1. The CDR3 is 14 amino acids. Trimming removed 6 bases from V and 4 bases from J; junction bases left unmatched: 7. Germline values: CDR1 SNHLY, CDR2 FYNNEI. In DNA form, the CDR3 reads TGTGCCAGCAGAGCCGACAGGGGTAGCACTGAAGCTTTCTTT. Amino acid sequence: CASRADRGSTEAFF.

The sample holds a few counts of this clonotype. The chain links TRBV10-3 to TRBJ1-4; D not resolved. V lost 3 bases and J lost 7, with 6 bases in between. Germline CDR1 is ENHRY and CDR2 is SYGVKD. This CDR3 contains 12 residues. The CDR3 spells CAISDQSEKLFF. CDR3 DNA: TGTGCCATCAGTGATCAGAGTGAAAAACTGTTTTTT.

This clonotype showed up just a few times. V usage is TRBV6-1 and J usage is TRBJ1-1; D not resolved. The CDR3 totals 12 residues. Germline V gene data show CDR1 as MNHNS and CDR2 as SASEGT. Trimming stripped 6 bases from V and 7 bases from J, with 12 bases between. The CDR3 protein is CASSPSGSEAFF. Written as DNA, the CDR3 is TGTGCCAGCAGCCCCAGTGGGAGTGAAGCTTTCTTT.

The chain combines TRBV20-1 with TRBJ2-5; 8 bases align to TRBD2. J gave up 0 bases and V 5 bases, and 2 bases lay outside the gene matches. The CDR3 totals 13 residues. Germline V gene lookup returns CDR1 DFQATT and CDR2 SNEGSKA (reference sequence). CDR3 protein: CSALAGNQETQYF. CDR3 DNA sequence: TGCAGTGCTTTAGCGGGGAACCAAGAGACCCAGTACTTC.

This clonotype was recorded a few times. The rearrangement joins TRBV28 to TRBJ1-5; D unresolved. Per germline, CDR1 MDHEN and CDR2 SYDVKM. This CDR3 has 15 residues. The V and J ends lost 6 bases and 1 base respectively, with 13 bases between them. This CDR3 is CASRLGVSSNQPQHF. The CDR3 region has the DNA TGTGCCAGCAGACTTGGGGTTTCGAGCAATCAGCCCCAGCATTTT. Complete variable domain (other parts from reference TRBV28 and TRBJ1-5): DVKVTQSSRYLVKRTGEKVFLECVQDMDHENMFWYRQDPGLGLRLIYFSYDVKMKEKGDIPEGYSVSREKKERFSLILESASTNQTSMYLCASRLGVSSNQPQHFGDGTRLSIL.

This clonotype was seen many times. DNA of the CDR3: TGTGCCAGCAGACGGGGGCGGGGGCTTAACGGCTACAATGAGCAGTTCTTC. It codes for CASRRGRGLNGYNEQFF. V and J are TRBV28 and TRBJ2-1; perhaps TRBD2 as D (7 bases). The CDR3 length is 17 residues. Germline V gene data show CDR1 as MDHEN and CDR2 as SYDVKM. Between the trimmed V and J ends, which lost 6 bases and 3 bases, there was a span of 21 bases.

This sequence joins TRBV7-9 and TRBJ2-1; no firm D call. The V end lost 5 bases, the J end lost 8 bases, and 13 bases lay between the germline ends. The germline CDR1 and CDR2 sequences are SEHNR and FQNEAQ (reference sequence). This CDR3 spans 13 amino acids. Written as DNA, the CDR3 is TGTGCCAGCAGCCCCAGCCCCCTGTATGAGCAGTTCTTC. Translated: CASSPSPLYEQFF.

The J gene is TRBJ2-7, the V gene TRBV20-1; 11 nucleotides match TRBD2. This CDR3 has 16 residues. The ends lost 1 base at V and 2 bases at J; junction bases unmatched: 7. The germline gives CDR1 DFQATT, CDR2 SNEGSKA (reference sequence). The CDR3 region is CSARVLAGGRTYEQYF. The CDR3 DNA sequence: TGCAGTGCTAGAGTGTTAGCGGGAGGGCGAACCTACGAGCAGTACTTC.

This clonotype was found once. This may stem from a read error, because a much larger clone lies one nucleotide away. The chain employs TRBV18 and TRBJ2-1, with 11 nucleotides matching TRBD2. The CDR3 extends over 15 amino acids. Germline V lookup: CDR1 KGHSH, CDR2 LQKENI. The CDR3: CASSLGLAGDNGQFF. CDR3 DNA sequence: TGTGCCAGCTCGCTAGGACTAGCGGGCGACAATGGGCAGTTCTTC.

The V call is TRBV10-2, the J call TRBJ1-2; 7 bases map to TRBD1. The CDR3 runs 14 residues. J was trimmed by 4 bases and V by 8 bases; bases with no gene match: 10. In germline, CDR1 is WSHSY, CDR2 SAAADI. CDR3 sequence: CASRPQTGRYGYTF. CDR3 bases: TGCGCCAGCCGACCCCAGACAGGGCGCTATGGCTACACCTTC.

This clonotype was observed at least ten times. The genes are TRBV2 and TRBJ1-4; tentatively, D is TRBD1 (5 bases). Trimming took 3 bases from V and 8 from J, leaving 19 bases between them. In germline, CDR1 is SNHLY, CDR2 FYNNEI. The CDR3 is 16 residues long. The CDR3 DNA is TGTGCCAGCAGTGAGTGGGACCAAAGGTTGGGGGAAAAACTGTTTTTT. Its translation: CASSEWDQRLGEKLFF.

This sequence joins TRBV5-1 and TRBJ1-2, with a tentative D call TRBD1 (5 bases). The ends were cut back, 4 bases at V and 4 bases at J, with 17 bases in the middle. Per the germline V gene, CDR1 is SGHRS and CDR2 is YFSETQ. The CDR3 sequence is 15 residues long. For the CDR3, the DNA is TGCGCCAGCAGCCTAGGGACCGCATCCACCTATGGCTACACCTTC. Translating gives CASSLGTASTYGYTF.

The chain recombines TRBV12-3 or TRBV12-4 with TRBJ1-6, with 7 bases matching TRBD1. The V and J ends lost 6 bases and 8 bases, in that order; junction bases with no gene match: 10. This CDR3 contains 15 residues. CDR3 sequence (DNA): TGTGCCAGCAGCCCCTCCGGGACAGAATATTCACCCCTCCACTTT. Protein sequence: CASSPSGTEYSPLHF.